The next 20 T cell receptor beta chains were all read from a single sample in a study of cytomegalovirus exposure and HLA in healthy donors. Produced via immunoSEQ multiplex PCR; TCRdb's table is partial and in-frame only. The table includes around 130,000 clones, roughly 90% detected once. Specimen: PBMCs. Receptors were obtained from a man younger than 40 in good health and CMV-seronegative.

V gene TRBV4-3 combines with J gene TRBJ1-6; D call uncertain. V was shortened by 1 base and J by 6 bases, with 16 bases between the two germline ends. The V gene's germline CDR1 is LGHNA and CDR2 YSLEER. The CDR3 extends over 17 amino acids. The CDR3 nucleotides are TGCGCCAGCAGCCAAGTAAACACAGCCTCCAGTAATTCACCCCTCCACTTT. Translated: CASSQVNTASSNSPLHF.

The genes are TRBV27 and TRBJ2-3; 11 positions agree with TRBD2. The V gene's germline CDR1 is MNHEY and CDR2 SMNVEV (reference sequence). With 5 bases clipped from V and 3 bases from J, the junction kept 7 bases outside the gene matches. The CDR3 totals 16 residues. The CDR3 spells CASSIALAGVTDTQYF. The DNA for the CDR3 is TGTGCCAGCAGTATTGCACTAGCGGGAGTAACAGATACGCAGTATTTT.

This clone was found once. The rearrangement uses TRBV5-1 and TRBJ2-5, with D possibly TRBD1 on 5 matching bases. The germline gives CDR1 SGHRS, CDR2 YFSETQ. This CDR3 has 12 residues. Trimming took 4 bases from V and 4 from J, leaving 8 bases between them. The CDR3: CASSPQGETQYF. The CDR3, as DNA: TGCGCCAGCAGCCCCCAGGGAGAGACCCAGTACTTC.

V is TRBV30 and J is TRBJ2-4, with 9 bases aligning to TRBD2. The V gene's germline CDR1 is GTSNPN and CDR2 SVGIG (reference sequence). The length of the CDR3 is 13 residues. J gave up 3 bases and V 5 bases, and 2 bases lay outside the gene matches. The CDR3, as DNA: TGTGCCTGGGGGCGGGAGGGCAAAAACATTCAGTACTTC. It is translated as CAWGREGKNIQYF.

This chain joins TRBV7-2 and TRBJ1-6; the match to TRBD1 covers 8 bases. Germline values: CDR1 SGHTA, CDR2 FQGNSA. Trimming cost V 4 bases and J 0 bases; bases outside gene matches: 5. The CDR3 extends over 17 amino acids. The CDR3 nucleotides read TGTGCCAGCAGCTGGACAGGGTCGAACTCCTATAATTCACCCCTCCACTTT. Translated, it gives CASSWTGSNSYNSPLHF.

This chain connects TRBV27 to TRBJ1-4, with D unclear. The CDR3 length is 15 residues. Trimming removed 8 bases from V and 7 bases from J, with 20 bases in between. Germline V CDR1 and CDR2: MNHEY, SMNVEV (reference sequence). CDR3 amino acids: CASQSLRGIGEKLFF. The DNA for the CDR3 is TGTGCCAGCCAATCACTAAGAGGAATCGGTGAAAAACTGTTTTTT.

V gene TRBV5-1 combines with J gene TRBJ2-5, with D tentatively TRBD1 (6 bases). CDR3 length: 16 amino acids. Germline V lookup: CDR1 SGHRS, CDR2 YFSETQ. Trimming removed 4 bases at V and 3 bases at J, with 19 bases between. The CDR3 sequence: CASSHGQQVVEETQYF. In nucleotides, the CDR3 is TGCGCCAGCAGCCACGGACAGCAAGTAGTTGAAGAGACCCAGTACTTC.

The chain carries TRBV7-2 and TRBJ2-1; 7 bases line up with TRBD1. This CDR3 is built from 15 residues. V dropped 5 bases and J dropped 3; count of bases not matched to a gene: 7. Germline CDR1 and CDR2: SGHTA and FQGNSA. As DNA, the CDR3 is TGTGCCAGCAGCCCTACAGGGGACCTCTACAATGAGCAGTTCTTC. Its translation: CASSPTGDLYNEQFF.

Only a few counts were recorded for this clone. The rearrangement uses TRBV5-1 and TRBJ1-2, with a possible D match to TRBD1 (5 bases). V lost 4 bases, J lost 6 bases, and 16 bases lay in between. This CDR3 contains 14 residues. Germline V gene data show CDR1 as SGHRS and CDR2 as YFSETQ. DNA of the CDR3: TGCGCCAGCAGCCTCCGGGACTCCACCCATGGCTACACCTTC. Protein product: CASSLRDSTHGYTF.

Of note for this clone: Other DNA sequences in this sample translate to the same CDR3. CDR3 in amino acids: CAISESRGGSGANVLTF. CDR3 nucleotide sequence: TGTGCCATCAGTGAGTCGCGGGGGGGCTCTGGGGCCAACGTCCTGACTTTC. The rearrangement joins TRBV10-3 to TRBJ2-6, with 9 bases identical to TRBD2. The CDR3 extends over 17 amino acids. Per the germline V gene, CDR1 is ENHRY and CDR2 is SYGVKD. Trimming took 0 bases from V and 0 from J; bases not matched to a gene: 0.

This clone was observed a handful of times. The V and J genes are TRBV4-1 and TRBJ1-2; 7 positions agree with TRBD1. V gave up 4 bases and J gave up 6 bases; unmatched junction bases: 8. The CDR3 has 14 residues. From germline, CDR1 is MGHRA and CDR2 YSYEKL. CDR3 in amino acids: CASSLTGIDDGYTF. Written as DNA, the CDR3 is TGCGCCAGCAGCCTGACAGGGATCGATGATGGCTACACCTTC.

The V and J genes are TRBV7-9 and TRBJ1-2, with D perhaps TRBD1 (5 bases). CDR1 and CDR2 from the germline V gene are SEHNR and FQNEAQ (reference sequence). The CDR3 covers 12 residues. Deletions cut 8 bases from V and 6 bases from J, with 13 bases between. The CDR3 loop reads CASLWEGDGYTF. The CDR3 DNA reads as TGTGCCAGCCTGTGGGAAGGGGATGGCTACACCTTC.

The genes are TRBV7-9 and TRBJ1-1, with D perhaps TRBD1 (5 bases). Germline assignment: CDR1 SEHNR and CDR2 FQNEAQ (reference sequence). There are 13 residues in the CDR3. Trimming shortened V by 8 bases and J by 4 bases, and 14 bases separated the two germline ends. The CDR3 bases are TGTGCCAGCCGAAGGGGCGCTGGCACTGAAGCTTTCTTT. The encoded protein is CASRRGAGTEAFF.

The V and J genes are TRBV30 and TRBJ1-3, with TRBD1 matching 8 bases. From germline, CDR1 is GTSNPN and CDR2 SVGIG (reference sequence). After removal of 3 bases from V and 0 bases from J, the junction contained 1 base not matched to a gene. The CDR3 sequence is 14 residues long. This chain's CDR3 is CAWRGQASGNTIYF. CDR3 nucleotides: TGTGCCTGGAGGGGACAGGCCTCTGGAAACACCATATATTTT.

The rearrangement joins TRBV6-4 to TRBJ1-2; perhaps TRBD1 as D (5 bases). V was cut by 0 bases and J by 7 bases, with 18 bases left in between. This CDR3 is built from 16 residues. Germline CDR1 is MRHNA and CDR2 is SNTAGT. The chain's CDR3 is CASSDSGRAGISGYTF. The CDR3 nucleotides read TGTGCCAGCAGTGACTCGGGTAGGGCAGGGATCAGTGGCTACACCTTC.

This rearrangement joins TRBV29-1 to TRBJ1-2, with D uncertain. Germline-derived CDR1 and CDR2 are SQVTM and ANQGSEA. Trimming stripped 6 bases from V and 3 bases from J, with 8 bases between. The CDR3 spans 11 residues. CDR3 residues: CSVEVHYGYTF. The CDR3 DNA is TGCAGCGTCGAGGTGCACTATGGCTACACCTTC.

J is TRBJ1-5 and V is TRBV18; no reliable D call. With 1 base removed from V and 11 bases from J, the gap between germline ends came to 18 bases. Germline V gene sequence: CDR1 KGHSH, CDR2 LQKENI. The CDR3 covers 15 residues. CDR3 DNA sequence: TGTGCCAGCTCACCACTCGGGTCCGAACTCGGGGCCCAGCATTTT. Translation: CASSPLGSELGAQHF. The variable domain in full, with the rest retrieved from reference TRBV18 and TRBJ1-5, is NAGVMQNPRHLVRRRGQEARLRCSPMKGHSHVYWYRQLPEEGLKFMVYLQKENIIDESGMPKERFSAEFPKEGPSILRIQQVVRGDSAAYFCASSPLGSELGAQHFGDGTRLSIL.

The V gene is TRBV19, the J gene TRBJ2-7; tentatively, D is TRBD1 (6 bases). The CDR3 loop spans 15 amino acids. Germline values: CDR1 LNHDA, CDR2 SQIVND (reference sequence). Trimming pared 3 bases from V and 3 bases from J, leaving 15 bases between. The CDR3 region is CASSITISGDYEQYF. The CDR3 DNA follows: TGTGCCAGTAGTATTACGATATCAGGGGACTACGAGCAGTACTTC.

The chain couples TRBV19 to TRBJ2-2; TRBD1 might be the D (6 bases). V was cut by 2 bases and J by 5 bases, with 6 bases left in between. This CDR3 is 13 amino acids long. Per germline, CDR1 LNHDA and CDR2 SQIVND (reference sequence). This chain's CDR3 is CASSIQGTGELFF. Here the CDR3 DNA reads TGTGCCAGTAGTATACAGGGGACCGGGGAGCTGTTTTTT.

The genes are TRBV5-1 and TRBJ2-7, with 9 bases identical to TRBD2. CDR3 length: 16 residues. V gave up 0 bases and J gave up 2 bases; unmatched junction bases: 6. The germline V gene has CDR1 SGHRS and CDR2 YFSETQ. The CDR3 bases are TGCGCCAGCAGCTTGGACGGGACTAGCCGAACCTACGAGCAGTACTTC. It translates to CASSLDGTSRTYEQYF.